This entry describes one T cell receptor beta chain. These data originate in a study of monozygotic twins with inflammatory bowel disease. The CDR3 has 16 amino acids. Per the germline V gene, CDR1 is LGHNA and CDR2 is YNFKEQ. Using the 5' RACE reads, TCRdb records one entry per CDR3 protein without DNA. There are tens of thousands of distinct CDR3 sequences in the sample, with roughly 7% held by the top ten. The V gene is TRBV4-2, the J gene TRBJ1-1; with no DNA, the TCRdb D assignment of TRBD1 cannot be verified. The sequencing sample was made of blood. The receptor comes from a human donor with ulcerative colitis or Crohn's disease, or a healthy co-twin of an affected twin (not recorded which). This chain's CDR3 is CASSQGRGQGYTEAFF.